The 29 T cell receptor beta chains reported below all come from one sample, sequenced in a study of blood T cell repertoires in COVID-19. Sequencing was performed with immunoSEQ multiplex PCR; in TCRdb, only in-frame clones are kept and a portion is missing. The sample yields 150,000 to 200,000 clones, around 81% seen once. What was sequenced was peripheral blood. The receptors here all came from a woman aged 80 or over with COVID-19, enrolled during active disease.

The rearrangement uses TRBV2 and TRBJ1-1, with 7 bases aligning to TRBD1. Looked up from germline, CDR1 is SNHLY and CDR2 is FYNNEI. The CDR3 covers 13 residues. V lost 8 bases, J lost 4 bases, and 7 bases stayed unmatched. The CDR3 DNA sequence: TGTGCCAGCGCAAGAGAGGGGGCCACTGAAGCTTTCTTT. It specifies CASAREGATEAFF.

The count of this clone is one. The J gene is TRBJ2-7, the V gene TRBV27, with 7 positions matching TRBD2. Germline CDR1 is MNHEY and CDR2 is SMNVEV (reference sequence). This CDR3 has 15 residues. Losses at the gene ends were 5 bases for V and 6 bases for J; bases not matched to a gene: 13. CDR3 coding DNA: TGTGCCAGCAGTCCCTGGGGAGGGAGGGTAGGCGAGCAGTACTTC. This gives the protein CASSPWGGRVGEQYF.

CDR3 region: CASSPPARDRTLNTGELFF. The CDR3 coding sequence is TGTGCCAGCAGCCCTCCCGCCCGGGACAGGACCCTGAACACCGGGGAGCTGTTTTTT. V and J are TRBV4-2 and TRBJ2-2; 8 bases align to TRBD1. Germline V gene lookup returns CDR1 LGHNA and CDR2 YNFKEQ. The CDR3 runs 19 residues. Trimming at V came to 4 bases and at J to 1 base, leaving 14 bases not matched to a gene.

J is TRBJ2-4 and V is TRBV28, with 8 bases fitting TRBD1. The V gene's germline CDR1 is MDHEN and CDR2 SYDVKM. The CDR3 is 14 amino acids. V gave up 4 bases and J gave up 4 bases; unmatched junction bases: 3. This CDR3 reads CASSSNRGKNIQYF. The CDR3 coding sequence is TGTGCCAGCAGTTCCAACAGGGGGAAAAACATTCAGTACTTC.

The V and J genes are TRBV3-1 (or the pseudogene TRBV3-2) and TRBJ1-5; no clear D. Trimming left V 4 bases short and J 8 bases short, with 9 bases between. This CDR3 spans 12 amino acids. Per the germline V gene, CDR1 is LGHDT and CDR2 is YNNKEL (reference sequence). In DNA, the CDR3 is TGTGCCAGCAGCCCCGGGATTAAGCCCCAGCATTTT. It translates to CASSPGIKPQHF.

For this clone: A junction end diverges from the germline sequence, so it may reflect a read error. The V gene is TRBV11-2, the J gene TRBJ2-7, with 9 positions matching TRBD2. This CDR3 has 16 amino acids. From germline, CDR1 is SGHAT and CDR2 FQNNGV. CDR3: CASRFRGGGAVYEQYF. As DNA, the CDR3 is TGTGCCAGCCGCTTCCGGGGCGGGGGGGCCGTATACGAGCAGTACTTC. Complete variable domain (other parts from reference TRBV11-2 and TRBJ2-7): EAGVAQSPRYKIIEKRQSVAFWCNPISGHATLYWYQQILGQGPKLLIQFQNNGVVDDSQLPKDRFSAERLKGVDSTLKIQPAKLEDSAVYLCASRFRGGGAVYEQYFGPGTRLTVT.

Only one count was recorded for this clone. V gene TRBV11-1 combines with J gene TRBJ1-1; D is unresolved. Germline V gene data show CDR1 as SGHAT and CDR2 as FQDESV (reference sequence). CDR3 length: 15 residues. The germline V and J ends were trimmed by 1 base and 5 bases, with 14 bases remaining between them. CDR3 in DNA: TGTGCCAGCAGCTTAGGATCCGGGTTTCGGACTGAAGCTTTCTTT. This encodes CASSLGSGFRTEAFF.

As for this clone: The sample contains more than one DNA sequence encoding this CDR3. The chain has TRBV4-3 and TRBJ1-2, with D perhaps matching TRBD1 (5 bases). This CDR3 region has 14 residues. Germline CDR1 reads LGHNA; CDR2 reads YSLEER. With 0 bases removed from V and 2 bases from J, the gap between germline ends came to 7 bases. The CDR3 sequence: CASSQDRANYGYTF. The DNA for the CDR3 is TGCGCCAGCAGCCAAGACAGGGCCAACTATGGCTACACCTTC.

The chain carries TRBV5-6 and TRBJ2-3; TRBD2 matches at 10 bases. There are 17 residues in the CDR3. V was clipped by 3 bases and J by 4 bases; unmatched bases: 11. Germline loops: CDR1 SGHDT, CDR2 YYEEEE. The chain's CDR3 is CASSWGDLAGDADTQYF. The CDR3 nucleotides read TGTGCCAGCAGCTGGGGGGATCTAGCGGGAGATGCAGATACGCAGTATTTT.

The rearrangement links TRBV7-9 to TRBJ1-6; D might be TRBD1 (6 bases). The CDR3 sequence is 14 residues long. Trimming cost V 2 bases and J 9 bases, with 11 bases left between them. The germline CDR1 and CDR2 sequences are SEHNR and FQNEAQ (reference sequence). CDR3 region: CASSLLQGTSPLHF. The CDR3 coding sequence is TGTGCCAGCAGCTTATTACAGGGAACTTCACCCCTCCACTTT.

This chain links TRBV19 with TRBJ1-2; D gene unclear. The CDR3 contains 14 residues. Trimming removed 4 bases at V and 3 bases at J, with 12 bases between. Germline CDR1 is LNHDA and CDR2 is SQIVND (reference sequence). The CDR3 region is CASSKGAVHYGYTF. In DNA, the CDR3 is TGTGCCAGTAGTAAGGGAGCAGTCCACTATGGCTACACCTTC.

This clone appeared many times. The chain couples TRBV2 to TRBJ1-1; D ambiguous. V lost 7 bases, J lost 2 bases, and 11 bases lay in between. This CDR3 comprises 13 residues. CDR1 and CDR2 from the germline V gene are SNHLY and FYNNEI. The CDR3 loop reads CASNSLRNTEAFF. CDR3 nucleotide sequence: TGTGCCAGCAACAGCCTCCGTAACACTGAAGCTTTCTTT. Drawing the rest from reference TRBV2 and TRBJ1-1, the complete variable domain is EPEVTQTPSHQVTQMGQEVILRCVPISNHLYFYWYRQILGQKVEFLVSFYNNEISEKSEIFDDQFSVERPDGSNFTLKIRSTKLEDSAMYFCASNSLRNTEAFFGQGTRLTVV.

The V call is TRBV4-3, the J call TRBJ2-1, with TRBD1 identical over 8 bases. The CDR3 runs to 17 residues. Losses at the gene ends were 4 bases for V and 2 bases for J; bases not matched to a gene: 10. Germline CDR1 LGHNA, CDR2 YSLEER. The CDR3: CASSLTVAGGPYNEQFF. In nucleotides, the CDR3 is TGCGCCAGCAGCCTGACCGTGGCAGGGGGCCCCTACAATGAGCAGTTCTTC.

The gene calls are TRBV5-8 and TRBJ1-6; a weak D match, TRBD1 (5 bases). V was cut by 1 base and J by 7 bases, with 15 bases left in between. This CDR3 is 16 amino acids long. Germline V gene data show CDR1 as SGHTS and CDR2 as YDEGEE. The CDR3 sequence: CASSLSGHRLNSPLHF. Written as DNA, the CDR3 is TGTGCCAGCAGCTTGAGTGGACACCGCCTAAATTCACCCCTCCACTTT.

The rearrangement uses TRBV7-2 and TRBJ2-7, with TRBD2 as a possible D gene (7 bases). Trimming cost V 5 bases and J 6 bases, with 17 bases left between them. This CDR3 spans 14 amino acids. Germline loops: CDR1 SGHTA, CDR2 FQGNSA. As DNA, the CDR3 is TGTGCCAGCAGCCCACACAGGGAGGGAGTCGAGCAGTACTTC. This sequence encodes CASSPHREGVEQYF.

V gene TRBV25-1 combines with J gene TRBJ1-2, with D possibly matching TRBD1 (6 bases). Germline assignment: CDR1 MGHDK and CDR2 SYGVNS. V lost 6 bases and J 8 bases, leaving 16 bases between the germline ends. This CDR3 has 13 residues. The CDR3 DNA sequence: TGTGCCAGCAGCCTCGGGACACATTTCGGCTACACCTTC. Encoded protein: CASSLGTHFGYTF.

This clone was seen more than once but under ten times. The chain uses TRBV10-3 and TRBJ1-5; 7 positions match TRBD1. V was pared by 5 bases and J by 6 bases, with 4 bases of the junction left unmatched. The CDR3 has 13 residues. Germline V gene data show CDR1 as ENHRY and CDR2 as SYGVKD. The DNA of the CDR3 is TGTGCCATCAGTCAGGGGGATGTTCAGCCCCAGCATTTT. This translates into CAISQGDVQPQHF.

This sequence joins TRBV6-2 or TRBV6-3 and TRBJ2-2, with D perhaps TRBD2 (5 bases). Per the germline V gene, CDR1 is MNHEY and CDR2 is SVGEGT. Between the trimmed V and J ends, which lost 2 bases and 2 bases, there was a span of 12 bases. This CDR3 region has 16 residues. The CDR3 sequence: CASSYGQGSNTGELFF. Here the CDR3 DNA reads TGTGCCAGCAGTTACGGTCAAGGGAGTAACACCGGGGAGCTGTTTTTT.

This clone was observed a single time. CDR3 sequence: CASSPLGVTEAFF. The CDR3 DNA reads TGTGCCAGCTCACCCTTAGGGGTTACTGAAGCTTTCTTT. The V call is TRBV18, the J call TRBJ1-1, with D perhaps TRBD1 (5 bases). The CDR3 runs to 13 residues. Trimming removed 3 bases at V and 5 bases at J, with 10 bases between. In germline, CDR1 is KGHSH, CDR2 LQKENI.

V is TRBV28 and J is TRBJ1-1; 7 positions agree with TRBD1. CDR3 length: 13 amino acids. V gave up 11 bases and J gave up 5 bases; unmatched junction bases: 11. In germline, CDR1 is MDHEN, CDR2 SYDVKM. Written as DNA, the CDR3 is TGTGCCGTTACAGGGGTTCTTTTGACTGAAGCTTTCTTT. Amino acids: CAVTGVLLTEAFF. Using reference TRBV28 and TRBJ1-1 for the parts outside the CDR3, the full variable domain is DVKVTQSSRYLVKRTGEKVFLECVQDMDHENMFWYRQDPGLGLRLIYFSYDVKMKEKGDIPEGYSVSREKKERFSLILESASTNQTSMYLCAVTGVLLTEAFFGQGTRLTVV.

This chain links TRBV18 with TRBJ2-7; 10 bases fit TRBD2. Trimming took 2 bases from V and 6 from J; bases not matched to a gene: 10. The CDR3 is made up of 16 amino acids. CDR1 and CDR2 from the germline V gene are KGHSH and LQKENI. The CDR3, as DNA: TGTGCCAGCTCACCAGGGGCTAGCGGGAGAGATGGCGAGCAGTACTTC. Translating gives CASSPGASGRDGEQYF.

The chain combines TRBV19 with TRBJ2-3; 11 bases match TRBD2. The V gene's germline CDR1 is LNHDA and CDR2 SQIVND (reference sequence). There are 15 residues in the CDR3. J was trimmed by 3 bases and V by 5 bases; bases with no gene match: 4. CDR3 in amino acids: CASSPGTSGTDTQYF. CDR3 DNA: TGTGCCAGTAGTCCCGGGACTAGCGGTACAGATACGCAGTATTTT.

This rearrangement joins TRBV5-8 to TRBJ1-6; possible D gene TRBD1, 5 bases. The CDR3 runs 14 residues. Trimming removed 1 base at V and 9 bases at J, with 11 bases between. Germline CDR1 is SGHTS and CDR2 is YDEGEE. The CDR3, as DNA: TGTGCCAGCAGCTTGAGGGGCCTAGGTTCACCCCTCCACTTT. This gives the protein CASSLRGLGSPLHF.

V usage is TRBV29-1 and J usage is TRBJ1-2; D unclear. The CDR3 covers 13 residues. The germline V and J ends were trimmed by 0 bases and 4 bases, with 9 bases remaining between them. CDR1 is SQVTM and CDR2 is ANQGSEA in the germline V gene. CDR3 amino acids: CSVEDPVGYGYTF. The CDR3 DNA follows: TGCAGCGTTGAAGATCCGGTCGGCTATGGCTACACCTTC. The complete variable domain, with remaining parts taken from reference TRBV29-1 and TRBJ1-2, reads SAVISQKPSRDICQRGTSLTIQCQVDSQVTMMFWYRQQPGQSLTLIATANQGSEATYESGFVIDKFPISRPNLTFSTLTVSNMSPEDSSIYLCSVEDPVGYGYTFGSGTRLTVV.

This CDR3 is CASSPTVNYGYTF. In DNA, the CDR3 is TGTGCCAGCAGCCCGACAGTTAACTATGGCTACACCTTC. The gene calls are TRBV14 and TRBJ1-2; tentatively, D is TRBD1 (5 bases). Per germline, CDR1 SGHDN and CDR2 FVKESK. V was shortened by 4 bases and J by 1 base, with 7 bases between the two germline ends. The CDR3 spans 13 residues.

The chain is built from TRBV6-6 and TRBJ2-1; D may be TRBD2 (5 bases). This CDR3 contains 14 residues. The ends were cut back, 7 bases at V and 5 bases at J, with 15 bases in the middle. Germline V gene data show CDR1 as MNHNY and CDR2 as SVGAGI (reference sequence). This chain's CDR3 is CASKTSLGHNEQFF. The CDR3 nucleotides read TGTGCCAGCAAAACTAGTTTAGGTCACAATGAGCAGTTCTTC.

This chain links TRBV27 with TRBJ1-2; D ambiguous. The ends were cut back, 2 bases at V and 8 bases at J, with 12 bases in the middle. CDR3 size: 13 residues. Germline CDR1 reads MNHEY; CDR2 reads SMNVEV (reference sequence). This chain's CDR3 is CASSLGTSGGYTF. The DNA for the CDR3 is TGTGCCAGCAGTTTAGGTACAAGCGGGGGCTACACCTTC.

The chain employs TRBV25-1 and TRBJ2-5, with 10 bases identical to TRBD1. CDR1 is MGHDK and CDR2 is SYGVNS in the germline V gene. CDR3 length equals 15 residues. Trimming cost V 4 bases and J 3 bases; bases outside gene matches: 5. The CDR3 is CASSAWTGGEETQYF. Here the CDR3 DNA reads TGTGCCAGCAGTGCGTGGACAGGGGGAGAAGAGACCCAGTACTTC.

This clone has a handful of counts. The chain uses TRBV5-1 and TRBJ1-4, with 9 bases that match TRBD1. Germline V gives CDR1 SGHRS, CDR2 YFSETQ. With V trimmed by 4 bases and J by 7 bases, 5 bases remained unmatched. The CDR3 runs to 14 residues. CDR3 residues: CASSGGTGSEKLFF. CDR3 DNA: TGCGCCAGCAGCGGGGGGACAGGGAGTGAAAAACTGTTTTTT.